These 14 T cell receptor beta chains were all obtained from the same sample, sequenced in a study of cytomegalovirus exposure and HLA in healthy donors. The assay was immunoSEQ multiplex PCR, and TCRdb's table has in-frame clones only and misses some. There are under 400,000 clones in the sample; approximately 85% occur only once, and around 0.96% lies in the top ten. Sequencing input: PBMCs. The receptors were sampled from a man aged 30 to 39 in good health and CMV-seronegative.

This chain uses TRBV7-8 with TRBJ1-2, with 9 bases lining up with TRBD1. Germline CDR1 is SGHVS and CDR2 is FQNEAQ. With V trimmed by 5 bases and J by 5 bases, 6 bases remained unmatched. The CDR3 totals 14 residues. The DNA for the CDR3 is TGTGCCAGCAGCCCCCGGGACAGGGCTTATGGCTACACCTTC. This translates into CASSPRDRAYGYTF. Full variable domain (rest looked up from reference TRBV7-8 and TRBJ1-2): GAGVSQSPRYKVAKRGQDVALRCDPISGHVSLFWYQQALGQGPEFLTYFQNEAQLDKSGLPSDRFFAERPEGSVSTLKIQRTQQEDSAVYLCASSPRDRAYGYTFGSGTRLTVV.

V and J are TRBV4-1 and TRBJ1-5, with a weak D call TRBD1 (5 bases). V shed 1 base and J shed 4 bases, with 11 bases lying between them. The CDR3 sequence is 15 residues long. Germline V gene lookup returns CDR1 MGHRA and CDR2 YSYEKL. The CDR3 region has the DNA TGCGCCAGCAGCCAAGCCTATACAGGAAATCAGCCCCAGCATTTT. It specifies CASSQAYTGNQPQHF.

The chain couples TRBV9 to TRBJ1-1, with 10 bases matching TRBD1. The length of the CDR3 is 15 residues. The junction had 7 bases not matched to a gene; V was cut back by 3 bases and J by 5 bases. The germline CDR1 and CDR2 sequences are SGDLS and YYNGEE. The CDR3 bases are TGTGCCAGCAGCGGTCCGGGACAGGGGCTGACTGAAGCTTTCTTT. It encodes CASSGPGQGLTEAFF.

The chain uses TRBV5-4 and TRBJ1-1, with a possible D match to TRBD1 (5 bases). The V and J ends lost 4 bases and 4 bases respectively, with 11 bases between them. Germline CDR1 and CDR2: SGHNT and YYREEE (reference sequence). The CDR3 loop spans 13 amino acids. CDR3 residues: CASSHDTGTEAFF. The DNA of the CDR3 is TGTGCCAGCAGCCATGACACAGGCACTGAAGCTTTCTTT.

CDR3 nucleotides: TGCGCCAGCACCATATCCGGGACTAGTAGGTCAGAGACCCAGTACTTC. Residues: CASTISGTSRSETQYF. This chain uses TRBV5-1 with TRBJ2-5; 8 bases match TRBD2. This CDR3 has 16 residues. V was pared by 6 bases and J by 4 bases, with 14 bases of the junction left unmatched. Per germline, CDR1 SGHRS and CDR2 YFSETQ. Together with reference TRBV5-1 and TRBJ2-5, the CDR3 gives the full variable domain: KAGVTQTPRYLIKTRGQQVTLSCSPISGHRSVSWYQQTPGQGLQFLFEYFSETQRNKGNFPGRFSGRQFSNSRSEMNVSTLELGDSALYLCASTISGTSRSETQYFGPGTRLLVL.

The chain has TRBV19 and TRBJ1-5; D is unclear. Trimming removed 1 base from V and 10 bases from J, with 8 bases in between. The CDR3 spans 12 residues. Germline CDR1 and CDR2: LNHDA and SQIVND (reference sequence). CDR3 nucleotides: TGTGCCAGTAGTATAGGGACTGGCCCCCAGCATTTT. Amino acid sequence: CASSIGTGPQHF. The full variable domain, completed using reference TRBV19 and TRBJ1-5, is DGGITQSPKYLFRKEGQNVTLSCEQNLNHDAMYWYRQDPGQGLRLIYYSQIVNDFQKGDIAEGYSVSREKKESFPLTVTSAQKNPTAFYLCASSIGTGPQHFGDGTRLSIL.

The CDR3 coding sequence is TGTGCCAGCAGGACGACAGGGGGCTTCGGATACGAGCAGTACTTC. It specifies CASRTTGGFGYEQYF. This sequence joins TRBV27 and TRBJ2-7, with 10 bases that match TRBD1. The CDR3 consists of 15 residues. CDR1 MNHEY and CDR2 SMNVEV come from the germline V gene (reference sequence). Trimming at V came to 6 bases and at J to 4 bases, leaving 9 bases not matched to a gene.

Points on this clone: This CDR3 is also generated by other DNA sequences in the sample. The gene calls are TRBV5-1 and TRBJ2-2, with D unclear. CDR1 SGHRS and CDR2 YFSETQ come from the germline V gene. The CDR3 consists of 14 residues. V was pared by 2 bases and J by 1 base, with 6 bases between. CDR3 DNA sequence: TGCGCCAGCAGCTTTGCGCGGAACACCGGGGAGCTGTTTTTT. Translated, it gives CASSFARNTGELFF.

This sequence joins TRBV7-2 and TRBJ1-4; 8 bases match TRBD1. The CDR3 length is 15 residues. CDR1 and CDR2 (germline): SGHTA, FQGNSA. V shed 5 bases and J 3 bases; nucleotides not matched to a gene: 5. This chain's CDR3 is CASSRGQGANEKLFF. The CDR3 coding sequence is TGTGCCAGCAGCCGAGGACAGGGAGCTAATGAAAAACTGTTTTTT.

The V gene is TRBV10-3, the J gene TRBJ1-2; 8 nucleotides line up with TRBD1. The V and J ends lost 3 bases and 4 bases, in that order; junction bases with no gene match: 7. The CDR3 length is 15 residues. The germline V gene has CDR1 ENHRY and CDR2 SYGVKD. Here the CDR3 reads CAISEADRALYGYTF. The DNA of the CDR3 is TGTGCCATCAGTGAAGCGGACAGGGCCCTCTATGGCTACACCTTC.

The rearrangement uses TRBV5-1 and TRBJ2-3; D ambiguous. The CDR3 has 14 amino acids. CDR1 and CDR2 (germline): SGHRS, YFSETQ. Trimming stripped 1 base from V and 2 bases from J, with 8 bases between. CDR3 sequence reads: CASSLNPNTDTQYF. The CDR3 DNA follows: TGCGCCAGCAGCTTGAATCCTAACACAGATACGCAGTATTTT. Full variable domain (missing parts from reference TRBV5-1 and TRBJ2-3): KAGVTQTPRYLIKTRGQQVTLSCSPISGHRSVSWYQQTPGQGLQFLFEYFSETQRNKGNFPGRFSGRQFSNSRSEMNVSTLELGDSALYLCASSLNPNTDTQYFGPGTRLTVL.

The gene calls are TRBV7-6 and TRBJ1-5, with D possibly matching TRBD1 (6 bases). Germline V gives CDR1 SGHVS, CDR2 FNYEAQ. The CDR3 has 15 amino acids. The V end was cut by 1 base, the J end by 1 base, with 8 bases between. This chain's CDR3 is CASSLGGGSNQPQHF. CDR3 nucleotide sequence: TGTGCCAGCAGCTTAGGGGGGGGCAGCAATCAGCCCCAGCATTTT.

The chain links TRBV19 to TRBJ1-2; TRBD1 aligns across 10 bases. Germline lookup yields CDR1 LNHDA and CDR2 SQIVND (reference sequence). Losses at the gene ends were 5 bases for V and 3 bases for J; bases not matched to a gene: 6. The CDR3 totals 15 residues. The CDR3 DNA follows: TGTGCCAGTAGTGGGAGACAGGGGGCCGACTATGGCTACACCTTC. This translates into CASSGRQGADYGYTF.

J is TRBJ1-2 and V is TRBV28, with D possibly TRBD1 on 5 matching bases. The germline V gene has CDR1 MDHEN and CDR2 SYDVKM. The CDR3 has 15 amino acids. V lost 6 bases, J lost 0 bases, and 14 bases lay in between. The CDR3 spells CASSSKYRPNYGYTF. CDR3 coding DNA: TGTGCCAGCAGCTCAAAATACAGGCCTAACTATGGCTACACCTTC.